This passage covers 7 T cell receptor beta chains from one sample sequenced in a study of T cell responses to AZD1222 COVID-19 vaccine. Clones were read by immunoSEQ multiplex PCR, and TCRdb kept only the in-frame ones, dropping some. In the table there are approximately 76,000 clones, over 80% of which are singletons. Sequences were derived from peripheral blood, sampled on day 0 of AZD1222 vaccination. The receptors originated from an adult in good health.

Here the CDR3 reads CASSMSQPAQPQHF. The CDR3 DNA reads TGTGCCAGTAGTATGTCCCAGCCAGCACAGCCCCAGCATTTT. V and J are TRBV19 and TRBJ1-5; D gene uncertain. CDR3 length: 14 amino acids. V lost 3 bases and J lost 7, with 13 bases in between. Germline V gene sequence: CDR1 LNHDA, CDR2 SQIVND (reference sequence).

This chain uses TRBV7-9 with TRBJ2-5; TRBD2 matches at 9 bases. This CDR3 comprises 15 residues. The V gene end was trimmed by 3 bases and the J gene end by 2 bases; junction bases not matched to a gene: 4. The germline V gene has CDR1 SEHNR and CDR2 FQNEAQ (reference sequence). The CDR3 nucleotides are TGTGCCAGCAGCTTGATGACTAGCGGTCAAGAGACCCAGTACTTC. Translated, it gives CASSLMTSGQETQYF.

The chain joins TRBV30 to TRBJ2-5; 7 bases map to TRBD1. This CDR3 has 14 residues. Per germline, CDR1 GTSNPN and CDR2 SVGIG (reference sequence). V was pared by 1 base and J by 4 bases, with 6 bases of the junction left unmatched. Here the CDR3 DNA reads TGTGCCTGGAGTGGAGACAGGGAGCTAGAGACCCAGTACTTC. Protein product: CAWSGDRELETQYF.

The chain has TRBV29-1 and TRBJ1-2; no firm D call. Germline loops: CDR1 SQVTM, CDR2 ANQGSEA. V gave up 4 bases and J gave up 0 bases, with 15 bases separating them. The CDR3 is made up of 15 amino acids. CDR3 nucleotide sequence: TGCAGCGTTGGTTTGGTTCAGGCTCCTAACTATGGCTACACCTTC. This codes for CSVGLVQAPNYGYTF.

Written as DNA, the CDR3 is TGTGCCAGCAGCCCGGGGGGCGTTAGCGGGTACAATGAGCAGTTCTTC. Residues: CASSPGGVSGYNEQFF. The V gene is TRBV3-1 (or the pseudogene TRBV3-2), the J gene TRBJ2-1; tentatively, D is TRBD2 (7 bases). V was trimmed by 4 bases and J by 4 bases, leaving 17 bases between them. CDR1 and CDR2 from the germline V gene are LGHDT and YNNKEL (reference sequence). This CDR3 region has 16 residues.

The J gene is TRBJ2-1, the V gene TRBV7-6, with a possible D match to TRBD1 (6 bases). The ends were cut back, 2 bases at V and 0 bases at J, with 14 bases in the middle. Germline V gene lookup returns CDR1 SGHVS and CDR2 FNYEAQ. The CDR3 has 17 residues. The CDR3 region has the DNA TGTGCCAGCAGCTTATCGCCGGGGACACTCTCCTACAATGAGCAGTTCTTC. Protein product: CASSLSPGTLSYNEQFF.

The V call is TRBV15, the J call TRBJ2-3; 10 bases align to TRBD2. Germline V gene data show CDR1 as LNHNV and CDR2 as YYDKDF (reference sequence). Trimming cost V 3 bases and J 0 bases; bases outside gene matches: 0. The CDR3 sequence is 15 residues long. The CDR3 coding sequence is TGTGCCACCAGCAGGACTAGCGGGAGCACAGATACGCAGTATTTT. It codes for CATSRTSGSTDTQYF.